The source of this TCR beta chain is a study of T cell responses to AZD1222 COVID-19 vaccine. Study-wide points: White British people made up most donors, females outnumbered males, and clonal diversity was possibly underestimated. Researchers took repertoire samples only after the peak T cell response had come.

From germline, CDR1 is SGHTS and CDR2 YDEGEE. Trimming took 0 bases from V and 6 from J, leaving 13 bases between them. The CDR3 runs to 14 residues. Profiled with immunoSEQ multiplex PCR; TCRdb holds only in-frame clones, not every one. The data contain about 94,000 clones, around 89% of them singletons. As concerns this clone: The antigen remains unidentified.

The sample was peripheral blood, taken 28 days after the second AZD1222 dose. This clonotype originated in an adult who received the AZD1222 COVID-19 vaccine. The chain carries TRBV5-8 and TRBJ2-7; maybe TRBD2 (5 bases). CDR3 sequence: CASSLVGIGSEQYF. CDR3 nucleotide sequence: TGTGCCAGCAGCTTGGTCGGGATAGGATCCGAGCAGTACTTC. The variable domain in full, with the rest retrieved from reference TRBV5-8 and TRBJ2-7, is EAGVTQSPTHLIKTRGQQATLRCSPISGHTSVYWYQQALGLGLQFLLWYDEGEERNRGNFPPRFSGRQFPNYSSELNVNALELEDSALYLCASSLVGIGSEQYFGPGTRLTVT.